The present TCR beta chain was sequenced within a study of T cell responses to AZD1222 COVID-19 vaccine. Looking at the study overall: Samples with a second dose at about 4 or about 12 weeks were pooled together.

Data came from immunoSEQ multiplex PCR; TCRdb stores just in-frame clones and leaves some out. The sample records some 190,000 clones, 80% to 95% being singletons. The CDR3 loop spans 14 amino acids. The junction had 5 bases not matched to a gene; V was cut back by 3 bases and J by 3 bases. Germline CDR1 is SGDLS and CDR2 is YYNGEE. As concerns this clone: What it binds is unknown.

The study's findings and limits: A reported finding is that nearly half of spike-specific TCRs target unmutated variant regions. In a largely white British group with more females than males, clonal diversity was possibly underestimated. No repertoire was sampled before or during the peak T cell response, only after it.

This TCR was recovered from an adult in good health. Sample: peripheral blood, taken on day 0 of AZD1222 vaccination. This chain connects TRBV9 to TRBJ2-5; 7 nucleotides line up with TRBD1. CDR3 coding DNA: TGTGCCAGCAGCGCCTCCGGGACAGAAGAGACCCAGTACTTC. It encodes CASSASGTEETQYF.